These 6 T cell receptor beta chains originate from one sample sequenced in a study of CD8 T cells in ankylosing spondylitis. General observations from the study: Within ankylosing spondylitis blood, a TCR beta motif made up of roughly eight highly homologous variants appeared to be characteristic.

TCRdb called the 5' RACE reads again in MiXCR, with one record for every CDR3 protein. The sample lists roughly 440,000 distinct CDR3 sequences, roughly 17% occurring once. These receptors are not linked to any known antigen. The specimen was blood, either unsorted or a sorted T cell fraction (not recorded which). These receptors all come from a male donor with ankylosing spondylitis.

This clonotype was seen many times. The V and J genes are TRBV6-1 and TRBJ1-6, with D hard to call. CDR1 is MNHNS, CDR2 SASEGT, per germline. The CDR3 length is 13 residues. V was cut by 10 bases and J by 10 bases, with 17 bases left in between. The CDR3 nucleotides are TGTGCCACCACCTCTGGTGGCAACTCACCCCTCCACTTT. This codes for CATTSGGNSPLHF.

The chain is built from TRBV5-1 and TRBJ2-7, with 8 bases matching TRBD2. The CDR3 extends over 14 amino acids. V dropped 0 bases and J dropped 6; count of bases not matched to a gene: 5. From germline, CDR1 is SGHRS and CDR2 YFSETQ. DNA for the CDR3: TGCGCCAGCAGCTTGGAGGTCGGGAGGGTCGAGCAGTACTTC. Protein product: CASSLEVGRVEQYF.

This clonotype showed up many times. This chain connects TRBV29-1 to TRBJ1-5; the match to TRBD1 covers 10 bases. Looked up from germline, CDR1 is SQVTM and CDR2 is ANQGSEA. V lost 5 bases, J lost 5 bases, and 9 bases stayed unmatched. The CDR3 is 15 residues long. The CDR3 loop reads CSVSGTGVSDQPQHF. The CDR3 nucleotides read TGCAGCGTTTCCGGGACAGGGGTTTCGGATCAGCCCCAGCATTTT.

The chain employs TRBV20-1 and TRBJ1-2, with 8 bases aligning to TRBD1. The CDR3 is made up of 14 amino acids. The germline CDR1 and CDR2 sequences are DFQATT and SNEGSKA (reference sequence). Germline trimming cut 6 bases from V and 4 bases from J; bases unmatched to any gene: 10. CDR3 sequence (DNA): TGCAGTGCCCCGGGTCAGGGGGCCACCTATGGCTACACCTTC. It codes for CSAPGQGATYGYTF.

This clonotype was detected ten times or more. This chain links TRBV6-2 or TRBV6-3 with TRBJ2-4; no reliable D call. This CDR3 is built from 15 residues. Trimming took off 5 bases at V and 0 bases at J, with 11 bases between the two ends. The germline V gene encodes CDR1 MNHEY and CDR2 SVGEGT. In DNA form, the CDR3 reads TGTGCCAGCAGTACCCCCTCGCTAGCCAAAAACATTCAGTACTTC. This sequence encodes CASSTPSLAKNIQYF.

The CDR3 region is CASSPRDGGETQYF. CDR3 coding DNA: TGTGCCAGCAGCCCCCGGGACGGGGGAGAGACCCAGTACTTC. This rearrangement joins TRBV9 to TRBJ2-5; D possibly corresponds to TRBD2 (6 bases). Trimming removed 4 bases at V and 4 bases at J, with 14 bases between. CDR3 length equals 14 residues. Germline CDR1 and CDR2: SGDLS and YYNGEE. The complete variable domain, with remaining parts taken from reference TRBV9 and TRBJ2-5, reads DSGVTQTPKHLITATGQRVTLRCSPRSGDLSVYWYQQSLDQGLQFLIQYYNGEERAKGNILERFSAQQFPDLHSELNLSSLELGDSALYFCASSPRDGGETQYFGPGTRLLVL.